These 14 T cell receptor beta chains were all obtained from the same sample, sequenced in a study of control samples from healthy donors and cancer patients. Sequencing used immunoSEQ multiplex PCR; TCRdb keeps in-frame clones, though not all of them. This sample has about 120,000 clones, with approximately 90% found just once. Material: blood. The receptors stem from a man aged 25-45 years in good health.

In this sample, this clone turned up a few times. This sequence joins TRBV7-8 and TRBJ1-5, with a weak D call TRBD1 (5 bases). Germline V lookup: CDR1 SGHVS, CDR2 FQNEAQ. The CDR3 length is 15 residues. V was cut by 3 bases and J by 0 bases, with 9 bases left in between. The CDR3 nucleotides are TGTGCCAGCAGCTTCCTACAGGATAGCAATCAGCCCCAGCATTTT. It is translated as CASSFLQDSNQPQHF.

The V gene is TRBV2, the J gene TRBJ1-4; the D gene is possibly TRBD1 (6 bases). The CDR3 spans 14 residues. V was clipped by 4 bases and J by 8 bases, with 14 bases between them. Looked up from germline, CDR1 is SNHLY and CDR2 is FYNNEI. The CDR3 spells CASSAGETMEKLFF. CDR3 nucleotides: TGTGCCAGCAGTGCAGGGGAAACTATGGAAAAACTGTTTTTT.

The V gene is TRBV15, the J gene TRBJ1-3; 7 bases fit TRBD1. The CDR3 sequence is 17 residues long. Trimming at V came to 5 bases and at J to 4 bases, leaving 14 bases not matched to a gene. Germline V gives CDR1 LNHNV, CDR2 YYDKDF (reference sequence). The CDR3 DNA reads as TGTGCCACCAGCTTCTCAGGGGGGGCATACTCGGGAAACACCATATATTTT. Amino acid sequence: CATSFSGGAYSGNTIYF.

This clone is a singleton in its sample. The V gene is TRBV9, the J gene TRBJ1-1, with D uncertain. CDR1 is SGDLS and CDR2 is YYNGEE in the germline V gene. Trimming took 0 bases from V and 1 from J, leaving 16 bases between them. The CDR3 runs 17 residues. In DNA, the CDR3 is TGTGCCAGCAGCGTAGCCCGCTACGGACGGGGGAACACTGAAGCTTTCTTT. Its protein product is CASSVARYGRGNTEAFF.

The gene calls are TRBV5-1 and TRBJ1-1; tentatively, D is TRBD1 (6 bases). Per the germline V gene, CDR1 is SGHRS and CDR2 is YFSETQ. Trimming removed 4 bases at V and 4 bases at J, with 17 bases between. The CDR3 loop spans 15 amino acids. CDR3 nucleotide sequence: TGCGCCAGCAGCCAGCTTGGTCAGGGGAGCACTGAAGCTTTCTTT. The encoded protein is CASSQLGQGSTEAFF.

The CDR3 coding sequence is TGTGCCAGCAGCCAAGCGGAAGATTCACCCCTCCACTTT. Residues: CASSQAEDSPLHF. The chain has TRBV3-1 (or the pseudogene TRBV3-2) and TRBJ1-6; D call uncertain. The germline gives CDR1 LGHDT, CDR2 YNNKEL (reference sequence). The CDR3 is 13 residues long. V lost 1 base and J lost 8, with 6 bases in between.

This chain joins TRBV10-3 and TRBJ2-4, with 9 positions matching TRBD1. Germline CDR1 ENHRY, CDR2 SYGVKD. The V segment lost 9 bases and the J segment 8 bases; nucleotides outside the gene matches: 8. The length of the CDR3 is 13 residues. The CDR3 nucleotides are TGTGCCATTCAAGGACAGGGGCAGGACATTCAGTACTTC. Translated: CAIQGQGQDIQYF.

This chain links TRBV11-2 with TRBJ1-4, with unresolved D. The CDR3 contains 12 residues. Germline V CDR1 and CDR2: SGHAT, FQNNGV. The V gene lost 8 bases and the J gene lost 7 bases, with 11 bases spanning the gap. CDR3 protein: CASRQEIEKLFF. CDR3 in DNA: TGTGCCAGCCGGCAGGAGATTGAAAAACTGTTTTTT.

This chain uses TRBV19 with TRBJ2-7; D remains ambiguous. V shed 3 bases and J shed 2 bases, with 8 bases lying between them. In germline, CDR1 is LNHDA, CDR2 SQIVND (reference sequence). This CDR3 contains 13 residues. The CDR3 sequence is CASSIAGPYEQYF. CDR3 DNA sequence: TGTGCCAGTAGTATTGCAGGCCCCTACGAGCAGTACTTC.

This chain links TRBV19 with TRBJ1-5, with TRBD1 matching 7 bases. With 7 bases clipped from V and 3 bases from J, the junction kept 6 bases outside the gene matches. Per the germline V gene, CDR1 is LNHDA and CDR2 is SQIVND (reference sequence). The CDR3 runs 14 residues. CDR3 nucleotide sequence: TGTGCCAGTATGGCAGGGGGTACCAATCAGCCCCAGCATTTT. It is translated as CASMAGGTNQPQHF.

The chain is built from TRBV1 and TRBJ2-5; TRBD1 is the table's D call and was not checked against the DNA. TRBV1 is classified as a pseudogene. CDR3 length: 15 amino acids. CDR3 DNA sequence: TGCACCAGCAGCTGCTGGGGGCAGGGTCGAGAGACCCAGTACTTC. It is translated as CTSSCWGQGRETQYF.

The chain is built from TRBV4-2 and TRBJ2-2; D may be TRBD1 (6 bases). The ends were cut back, 1 base at V and 8 bases at J, with 17 bases in the middle. CDR1 LGHNA and CDR2 YNFKEQ come from the germline V gene. CDR3 length: 16 residues. Written as DNA, the CDR3 is TGTGCCAGCAGCCAAGCTAAAGGAACAGGGTTAGGGGAGCTGTTTTTT. Translated: CASSQAKGTGLGELFF.

V usage is TRBV9 and J usage is TRBJ1-6, with D unresolved. CDR3 size: 10 residues. Trimming stripped 5 bases from V and 10 bases from J, with 4 bases between. Germline CDR1 is SGDLS and CDR2 is YYNGEE. The DNA for the CDR3 is TGTGCCAGCAGGGGGTCACCCCTCCACTTT. Translation gives CASRGSPLHF.

This clone was detected once. The chain uses TRBV10-2 and TRBJ2-5; D remains ambiguous. The CDR3 totals 12 residues. V lost 8 bases and J 3 bases, leaving 10 bases between the germline ends. CDR1 WSHSY and CDR2 SAAADI come from the germline V gene. CDR3 nucleotide sequence: TGCGCCAGCCGTTGGGGTGAAGAGACCCAGTACTTC. This encodes CASRWGEETQYF.